The clone carrying this T cell receptor beta chain has a handful of counts. Its specificity is unknown. The data belong to a study of T cell repertoires in cytomegalovirus infection. Study-wide context: Well-studied HLA-B-restricted epitopes and recently identified HLA-C-restricted epitopes of CMV were both used in the study. Both CMV infection and a matching HLA type were indicated by public TCR beta signatures.

TCRdb fed the reads into MiXCR, producing one record per CDR3 protein. The sample shows tens of thousands of distinct CDR3 sequences, around 28% of them seen only once. The V end was cut by 5 bases, the J end by 0 bases, with 11 bases between. The CDR3 runs to 15 residues. The germline CDR1 and CDR2 sequences are MNHEY and SMNVEV (reference sequence). Whole-study results and caveats: Within the response measured ex vivo, HLA-C-restricted CMV-specific TCR beta clonotypes were dominant. There were carriers of CMV plus the relevant HLA, and cumulative public TCR beta family frequency identified them.

The receptor's source is a human donor in good health (CMV status not recorded). Some clones in this sample may be carry-over from other donors' samples. The chain joins TRBV27 to TRBJ1-5; possible D gene TRBD1, 6 bases. Sample: CD8+ T cells from cultured PBMCs, taken from culture after CMV antigen stimulation. CDR3 nucleotides: TGTGCCAGCAGTCCAAGGGGGAATAGCAATCAGCCCCAGCATTTT. Translated, it gives CASSPRGNSNQPQHF.